Sequencing of this TCR beta chain was carried out in a study of control samples from healthy donors and cancer patients (dated by TCRdb to 2020 to 2022). The germline V gene (reference sequence) supplies CDR1 SEHNR and CDR2 FQNEAQ. Taken from cysteine to phenylalanine, the CDR3 has 13 residues. The sequence is cut down to CDR3 DNA, 39 bases in frame from base 1. V and J lose 1 base and 5 bases, and a span of 7 bases separates them. In regard to this clone: Its cognate antigen has yet to be identified.

The library was obtained by the immunoSEQ multiplex PCR assay. TCRdb's version of the immuneACCESS table is confined to in-frame rearrangements and falls short of the full clone set. An unresolved V gene accounts for under half of the shortfall where checked; the remainder is of unknown origin. The sample table gives 150,000 to 200,000 clones. The ten largest clonotypes hold roughly 2% of the sample. The TCR was taken from a woman aged 25 to 39 in good health. This receptor chain uses TRBV7-9 and TRBJ2-3; the D element might be TRBD1 or TRBD2, as each aligns at 5 bases. The sample consisted of blood. The CDR3 corresponds to CASSLGDGDTQYF. Read as DNA, the sequence is TGTGCCAGCAGCTTAGGGGACGGAGATACGCAGTATTTT.